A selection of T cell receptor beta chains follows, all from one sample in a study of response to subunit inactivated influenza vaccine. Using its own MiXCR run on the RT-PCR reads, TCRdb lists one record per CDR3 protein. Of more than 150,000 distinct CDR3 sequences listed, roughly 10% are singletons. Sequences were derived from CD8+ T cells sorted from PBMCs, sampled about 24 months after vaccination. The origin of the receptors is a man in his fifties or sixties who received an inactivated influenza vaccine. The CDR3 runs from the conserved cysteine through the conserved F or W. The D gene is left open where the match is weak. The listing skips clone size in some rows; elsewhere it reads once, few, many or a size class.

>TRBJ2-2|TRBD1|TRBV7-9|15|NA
CASSPPDRGPGELFF
TGTGCCAGCAGCCCACCCGACAGGGGGCCCGGGGAGCTGTTTTTT
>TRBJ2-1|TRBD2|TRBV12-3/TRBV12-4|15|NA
CASRLGTSGKGEQFF
TGTGCCAGCAGACTCGGGACTAGCGGGAAAGGTGAGCAGTTCTTC
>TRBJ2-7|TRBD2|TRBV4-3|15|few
CASSQGLADHYEQYF
TGCGCCAGCAGCCAAGGTCTAGCGGACCACTACGAGCAGTACTTC
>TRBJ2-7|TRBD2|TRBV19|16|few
CASSVDLAGGTYEQYF
TGTGCCAGTAGTGTCGACCTAGCGGGAGGGACCTACGAGCAGTACTTC
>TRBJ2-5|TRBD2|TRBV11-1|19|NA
CASSSWRGRASPTEETQYF
TGTGCCAGCAGCTCCTGGCGCGGGAGGGCCAGCCCAACGGAAGAGACCCAGTACTTC
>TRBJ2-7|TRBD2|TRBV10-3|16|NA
CAISDWLGGRSYEQYF
TGTGCCATCAGTGACTGGTTGGGCGGGAGATCCTACGAGCAGTACTTC
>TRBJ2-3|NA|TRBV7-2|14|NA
CASSLIFQADTQYF
TGTGCCAGCAGCTTAATTTTTCAGGCAGATACGCAGTATTTT
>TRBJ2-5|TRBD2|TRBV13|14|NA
CASRPSGRAETQYF
TGTGCCAGCAGACCCAGCGGGAGGGCGGAGACCCAGTACTTC
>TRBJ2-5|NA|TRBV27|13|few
CASSPPLRETQYF
TGTGCCAGCAGTCCCCCGCTGCGAGAGACCCAGTACTTC
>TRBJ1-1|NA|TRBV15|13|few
CATSKDASTEAFF
TGTGCCACCAGCAAAGACGCGAGCACTGAAGCTTTCTTT
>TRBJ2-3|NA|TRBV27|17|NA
CASSSLRRGAGTDTQYF
TGTGCCAGCAGTTCGTTACGACGGGGGGCCGGCACAGATACGCAGTATTTT
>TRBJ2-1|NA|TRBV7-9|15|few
CASSFSGIDLNEQFF
TGTGCCAGCAGCTTTTCAGGGATTGATCTCAATGAGCAGTTCTTC
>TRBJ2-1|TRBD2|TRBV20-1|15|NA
CSAPPGTSGRDEQFF
TGCAGTGCCCCCCCGGGAACTAGCGGGAGGGATGAGCAGTTCTTC
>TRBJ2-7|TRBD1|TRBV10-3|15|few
CAISDLPGQGYEQYF
TGTGCCATCAGTGATCTCCCTGGACAGGGGTACGAGCAGTACTTC
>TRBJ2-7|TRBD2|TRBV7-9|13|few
CASSLGTSSEQYF
TGTGCCAGCAGCTTAGGGACTAGCTCCGAGCAGTACTTC
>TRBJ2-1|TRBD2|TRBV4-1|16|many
CARESWRAGDNNEQFF
TGCGCCAGAGAGAGTTGGAGAGCGGGAGACAACAATGAGCAGTTCTTC
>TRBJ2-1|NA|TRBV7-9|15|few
CASSLSLSNYNEQFF
TGTGCCAGCAGCTTATCGCTCAGTAACTACAATGAGCAGTTCTTC
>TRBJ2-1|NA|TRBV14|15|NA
CASSHVTGSYNEQFF
TGTGCCAGCAGCCACGTGACGGGGTCCTACAATGAGCAGTTCTTC
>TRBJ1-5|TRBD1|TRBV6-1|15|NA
CASSEIGTGNQPQHF
TGTGCCAGCAGTGAAATTGGGACAGGCAATCAGCCCCAGCATTTT
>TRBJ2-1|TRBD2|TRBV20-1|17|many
CSARDRVTSGSYNEQFF
TGCAGTGCTAGAGATCGGGTGACTAGCGGGTCCTACAATGAGCAGTTCTTC
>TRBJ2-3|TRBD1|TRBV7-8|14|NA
CASRDRGQGDTQYF
TGTGCCAGCCGAGACAGGGGGCAAGGAGATACGCAGTATTTT
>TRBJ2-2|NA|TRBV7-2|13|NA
CASSSSRTGELFF
TGTGCCAGCAGCTCTAGCAGAACCGGGGAGCTGTTTTTT
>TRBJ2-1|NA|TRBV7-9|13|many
CASSLGPWGEQFF
TGTGCCAGCAGCTTAGGGCCTTGGGGTGAGCAGTTCTTC
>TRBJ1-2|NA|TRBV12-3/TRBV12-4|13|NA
CASSSGEGGGYTF
TGTGCCAGCAGCTCCGGGGAAGGGGGTGGCTACACCTTC
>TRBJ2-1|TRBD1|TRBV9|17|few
CASSVAYGTGLSNEQFF
TGTGCCAGCAGCGTAGCTTACGGGACAGGGTTATCCAATGAGCAGTTCTTC
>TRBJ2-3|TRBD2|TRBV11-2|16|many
CASSLVLAGLTDTQYF
TGTGCCAGCAGCTTAGTACTAGCGGGACTGACAGATACGCAGTATTTT
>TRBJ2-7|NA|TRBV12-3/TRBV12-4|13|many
CASSWGRSYEQYF
TGTGCCAGCAGTTGGGGCCGATCCTACGAGCAGTACTTC
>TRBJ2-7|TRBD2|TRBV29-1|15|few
CSVEDPSGGPYEQYF
TGCAGCGTTGAAGATCCTAGCGGGGGGCCCTACGAGCAGTACTTC
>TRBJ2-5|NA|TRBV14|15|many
CASSQESFLQETQYF
TGTGCCAGCAGCCAGGAGAGTTTCCTCCAAGAGACCCAGTACTTC
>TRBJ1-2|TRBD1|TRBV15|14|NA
CATSRARTGAHYTF
TGTGCCACCAGCAGAGCTCGGACAGGGGCCCACTACACCTTC
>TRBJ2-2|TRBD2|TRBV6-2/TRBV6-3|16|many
CASSYLSGSPTGELFF
TGTGCCAGCAGTTACCTTAGCGGGAGCCCCACCGGGGAGCTGTTTTTT
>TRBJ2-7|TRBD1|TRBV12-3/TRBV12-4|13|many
CASSLTGGYEQYF
TGTGCCAGCAGTTTGACAGGGGGCTACGAGCAGTACTTC
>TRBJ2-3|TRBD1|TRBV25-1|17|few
CASSDFSFNRGRDTQYF
TGTGCCAGCAGTGATTTCTCCTTCAACAGGGGTAGGGATACGCAGTATTTT
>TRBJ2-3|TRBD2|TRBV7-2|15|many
CASSFSLAVTDTQYF
TGTGCCAGCAGCTTCTCACTAGCGGTCACAGATACGCAGTATTTT
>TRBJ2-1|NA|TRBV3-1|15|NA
CASSQVLGAGNEQFF
TGTGCCAGCAGCCAAGTGCTGGGGGCAGGGAATGAGCAGTTCTTC
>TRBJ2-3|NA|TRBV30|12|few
CAWIPSTDTQYF
TGTGCCTGGATCCCTAGCACAGATACGCAGTATTTT
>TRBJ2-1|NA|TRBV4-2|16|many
CASSQERVSPVNEQFF
TGTGCCAGCAGCCAAGAGAGGGTCAGTCCCGTCAATGAGCAGTTCTTC
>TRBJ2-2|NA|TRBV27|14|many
CASSFAGNTGELFF
TGTGCCAGCAGTTTCGCAGGGAACACCGGGGAGCTGTTTTTT
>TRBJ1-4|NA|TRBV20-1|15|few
CSARDLRRANEKLFF
TGCAGTGCTAGAGATCTGAGAAGGGCTAATGAAAAACTGTTTTTT
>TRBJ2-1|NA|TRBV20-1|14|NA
CSASRLDSYNEQFF
TGCAGTGCTAGCAGACTAGACAGCTACAATGAGCAGTTCTTC
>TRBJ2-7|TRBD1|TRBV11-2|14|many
CASSLGQGTYEQYF
TGTGCCAGCAGCTTGGGACAGGGGACTTACGAGCAGTACTTC
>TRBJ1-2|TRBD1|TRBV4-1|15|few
CASSLNRGGDYGYTF
TGCGCCAGCAGCCTCAACAGGGGGGGCGACTATGGCTACACCTTC